This T cell receptor beta chain was recorded in a study of T cell responses to AZD1222 COVID-19 vaccine. Whole-study results and caveats: Repertoire collection took place solely once the T cell response had peaked.

The table came from immunoSEQ multiplex PCR; TCRdb's copy has only in-frame clones and leaves some out. The sample yields 95,000 to 100,000 clones, roughly nine tenths seen once. As regards this clone: Antigen unknown.

The clonotype was recovered from an adult who received the AZD1222 COVID-19 vaccine. The source was peripheral blood, collected 28 days after the second AZD1222 dose.

CDR3 sequence (DNA): TGTGCCAGCATGGGCGAGAACACAGATACGCAGTATTTT. Its protein is CASMGENTDTQYF. The chain links TRBV6-5 to TRBJ2-3; D unclear. Germline V gene lookup returns CDR1 MNHEY and CDR2 SVGAGI. This CDR3 comprises 13 residues. V lost 7 bases and J lost 2, with 10 bases in between.